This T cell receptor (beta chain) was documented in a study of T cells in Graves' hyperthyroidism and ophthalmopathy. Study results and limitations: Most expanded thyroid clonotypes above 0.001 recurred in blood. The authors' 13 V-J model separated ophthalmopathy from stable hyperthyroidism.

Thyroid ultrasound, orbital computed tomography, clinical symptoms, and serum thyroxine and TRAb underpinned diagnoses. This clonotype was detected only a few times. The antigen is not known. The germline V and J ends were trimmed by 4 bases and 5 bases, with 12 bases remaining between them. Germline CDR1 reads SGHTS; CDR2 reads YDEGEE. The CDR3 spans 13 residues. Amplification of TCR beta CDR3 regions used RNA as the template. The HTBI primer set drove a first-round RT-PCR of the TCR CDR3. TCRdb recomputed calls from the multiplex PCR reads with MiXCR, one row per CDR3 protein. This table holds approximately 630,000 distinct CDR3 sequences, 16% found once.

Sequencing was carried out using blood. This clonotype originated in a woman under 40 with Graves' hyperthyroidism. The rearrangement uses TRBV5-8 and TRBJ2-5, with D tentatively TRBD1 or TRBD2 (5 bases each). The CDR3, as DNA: TGTGCCAGCAGCCGGGACGGCTTTGAGACCCAGTACTTC. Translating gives CASSRDGFETQYF. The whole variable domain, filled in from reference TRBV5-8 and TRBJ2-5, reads EAGVTQSPTHLIKTRGQQATLRCSPISGHTSVYWYQQALGLGLQFLLWYDEGEERNRGNFPPRFSGRQFPNYSSELNVNALELEDSALYLCASSRDGFETQYFGPGTRLLVL.